The 28 T cell receptor beta chains reported below all come from one sample, sequenced in a study of blood T cell repertoires in COVID-19. Clones were read by immunoSEQ multiplex PCR, and TCRdb kept only the in-frame ones, dropping some. The sample consists of approximately 70,000 clones, 87% of them appearing once. Sequencing was performed on peripheral blood. All receptors come from a woman aged 50 to 65 with COVID-19, enrolled during active disease.

CDR3 coding DNA: TGTGCCAGTAGTATCGGCGGAGGGAGCGGGATGGGACAGCCCCAGCATTTT. Amino acid sequence: CASSIGGGSGMGQPQHF. This chain uses TRBV19 with TRBJ1-5, with no clear D. V lost 3 bases and J 7 bases, leaving 22 bases between the germline ends. There are 17 residues in the CDR3. The germline V gene encodes CDR1 LNHDA and CDR2 SQIVND (reference sequence).

The J gene is TRBJ2-2, the V gene TRBV28; 8 nucleotides match TRBD2. Germline V lookup: CDR1 MDHEN, CDR2 SYDVKM. The CDR3 totals 14 residues. The V gene end was trimmed by 6 bases and the J gene end by 1 base; junction bases not matched to a gene: 1. CDR3 sequence reads: CASRAGGNTGELFF. Here the CDR3 DNA reads TGTGCCAGCAGGGCGGGAGGGAACACCGGGGAGCTGTTTTTT.

The rearrangement joins TRBV5-1 to TRBJ2-1; the match to TRBD2 covers 7 bases. Germline CDR1 and CDR2: SGHRS and YFSETQ. Trimming took 4 bases from V and 6 from J; bases not matched to a gene: 7. This CDR3 has 14 amino acids. For the CDR3, the DNA is TGCGCCAGCAGCCGGACTAGTTTTTCCAATGAGCAGTTCTTC. This sequence encodes CASSRTSFSNEQFF.

The sample holds a few counts of this clone. J is TRBJ1-1 and V is TRBV7-3; the match to TRBD1 covers 7 bases. This CDR3 is built from 15 residues. J lost 4 bases, V lost 5 bases, and 10 bases had no gene match. The germline V gene has CDR1 SGHTA and CDR2 FQGTGA. The CDR3 is CASSPTRQGATEAFF. The CDR3 DNA sequence: TGTGCCAGCAGCCCGACCCGACAGGGCGCCACTGAAGCTTTCTTT.

The chain combines TRBV30 with TRBJ1-2, with D uncertain. CDR1 GTSNPN and CDR2 SVGIG come from the germline V gene (reference sequence). Trimming removed 5 bases from V and 6 bases from J, with 7 bases in between. This CDR3 has 10 residues. The CDR3 DNA sequence: TGTGCCTGGCTGTATGATGGCTACACCTTC. This gives the protein CAWLYDGYTF.

The chain has TRBV3-1 (or the pseudogene TRBV3-2) and TRBJ1-3; 7 nucleotides match TRBD1. The length of the CDR3 is 16 residues. The trim removed 1 base at V and 4 bases at J, leaving 7 bases unmatched. The V gene's germline CDR1 is LGHDT and CDR2 YNNKEL (reference sequence). The CDR3 DNA sequence: TGTGCCAGCAGCCAAGCTGCAAGGGGGCTCGGAAACACCATATATTTT. Amino acid sequence: CASSQAARGLGNTIYF.

The chain carries TRBV5-8 and TRBJ2-2, with TRBD1 matching over 8 bases. CDR3 length: 16 amino acids. Trimming cost V 2 bases and J 7 bases; bases outside gene matches: 10. Looked up from germline, CDR1 is SGHTS and CDR2 is YDEGEE. The CDR3 region is CASSLPGQGTIGELFF. The CDR3 DNA is TGTGCCAGCAGCTTACCCGGACAGGGTACGATCGGGGAGCTGTTTTTT. The entire variable domain, with the rest obtained from reference TRBV5-8 and TRBJ2-2, is as follows: EAGVTQSPTHLIKTRGQQATLRCSPISGHTSVYWYQQALGLGLQFLLWYDEGEERNRGNFPPRFSGRQFPNYSSELNVNALELEDSALYLCASSLPGQGTIGELFFGEGSRLTVL.

The chain has TRBV5-1 and TRBJ2-3; D might be TRBD1 (5 bases). The CDR3 has 11 amino acids. Germline V gene lookup returns CDR1 SGHRS and CDR2 YFSETQ. V was pared by 5 bases and J by 8 bases, with 9 bases between. The CDR3 loop reads CASSFQGTQYF. In nucleotides, the CDR3 is TGCGCCAGCAGTTTTCAGGGTACGCAGTATTTT.

Here the CDR3 DNA reads TGCAGCGTTTGGCAGGGGTTCGAGCAGTACTTC. It translates to CSVWQGFEQYF. The rearrangement links TRBV29-1 to TRBJ2-7; maybe TRBD1 (6 bases). Germline V gene data show CDR1 as SQVTM and CDR2 as ANQGSEA. The CDR3 contains 11 residues. Between the trimmed V and J ends, which lost 5 bases and 6 bases, there was a span of 11 bases.

This chain connects TRBV13 to TRBJ2-3; TRBD2 matches 14 bases. Trimming at V came to 5 bases and at J to 9 bases, leaving 10 bases not matched to a gene. Per germline, CDR1 PRHDT and CDR2 FYEKMQ (reference sequence). CDR3 length: 16 amino acids. As DNA, the CDR3 is TGTGCCAGCAGCCTCCCGGGACTAGCGGGAGTTGGGACGCAGTATTTT. This gives the protein CASSLPGLAGVGTQYF.

The chain employs TRBV7-2 and TRBJ1-1, with 8 bases aligning to TRBD1. Germline-derived CDR1 and CDR2 are SGHTA and FQGNSA. This CDR3 is 15 amino acids long. J gave up 4 bases and V 0 bases, and 4 bases lay outside the gene matches. The CDR3 spells CASSLAGQGGTEAFF. The CDR3 DNA is TGTGCCAGCAGCTTAGCCGGACAGGGAGGCACTGAAGCTTTCTTT.

The count of this clone is one. This chain uses TRBV27 with TRBJ2-3; tentatively, D is TRBD1 (6 bases). V was shortened by 6 bases and J by 0 bases, with 13 bases between the two germline ends. This CDR3 contains 15 residues. The germline gives CDR1 MNHEY, CDR2 SMNVEV (reference sequence). The CDR3 sequence: CASSRLGASTDTQYF. The CDR3 DNA reads as TGTGCCAGCAGCCGGCTGGGGGCTAGCACAGATACGCAGTATTTT.

The V call is TRBV30, the J call TRBJ2-3; TRBD2 aligns across 7 bases. V lost 3 bases to trimming and J lost 2 bases; unmatched junction nucleotides: 5. The germline CDR1 and CDR2 sequences are GTSNPN and SVGIG (reference sequence). This CDR3 is 14 amino acids long. The CDR3: CAWSGRRDTDTQYF. The CDR3 coding sequence is TGTGCCTGGAGCGGGAGGAGGGACACAGATACGCAGTATTTT.

This chain connects TRBV28 to TRBJ2-7; tentative D call: TRBD1 (6 bases). V gave up 5 bases and J gave up 0 bases, with 14 bases separating them. This CDR3 comprises 15 residues. The germline V gene encodes CDR1 MDHEN and CDR2 SYDVKM. CDR3 sequence reads: CASSDRRRTSYEQYF. DNA for the CDR3: TGTGCCAGCAGTGACAGGCGACGGACCTCCTACGAGCAGTACTTC.

The V and J genes are TRBV19 and TRBJ2-2, with D tentatively TRBD2 (7 bases). The germline V gene encodes CDR1 LNHDA and CDR2 SQIVND (reference sequence). The CDR3 has 18 residues. Trimming cost V 2 bases and J 4 bases, with 20 bases left between them. CDR3 bases: TGTGCCAGTAGTATATGGCCGGGGGCGGGAGCTAGCACCGGGGAGCTGTTTTTT. Protein sequence: CASSIWPGAGASTGELFF.

V and J are TRBV11-3 and TRBJ2-7; 8 bases match TRBD2. CDR1 and CDR2 (germline): SGHNT, YENEEA. J gave up 6 bases and V 3 bases, and 16 bases lay outside the gene matches. The CDR3 totals 17 residues. Written as DNA, the CDR3 is TGTGCCAGCAGCTTTCGGGGGAGCGGGAGTGGGAGGAGCGAGCAGTACTTC. This translates into CASSFRGSGSGRSEQYF.

The chain recombines TRBV7-9 with TRBJ2-2; perhaps TRBD1 as D (6 bases). The germline CDR1 and CDR2 sequences are SEHNR and FQNEAQ (reference sequence). V lost 1 base and J 1 base, leaving 7 bases between the germline ends. This CDR3 spans 15 amino acids. The CDR3 DNA reads as TGTGCCAGCAGCTTAGAACAGGGGAACACCGGGGAGCTGTTTTTT. Translation: CASSLEQGNTGELFF.

This chain links TRBV7-2 with TRBJ2-6; D unresolved. Germline CDR1 reads SGHTA; CDR2 reads FQGNSA. This CDR3 has 15 residues. V shed 3 bases and J shed 2 bases, with 8 bases lying between them. The CDR3 bases are TGTGCCAGCAGCTTGAGTCCGCCTGGGGCCAACGTCCTGACTTTC. Its protein product is CASSLSPPGANVLTF.

The chain recombines TRBV29-1 with TRBJ2-3; D is unresolved. The CDR3 covers 16 residues. Germline values: CDR1 SQVTM, CDR2 ANQGSEA. Trimming removed 0 bases at V and 3 bases at J, with 16 bases between. CDR3 region: CSVEDGDGSMTDTQYF. DNA for the CDR3: TGCAGCGTTGAAGATGGTGACGGGTCTATGACAGATACGCAGTATTTT.

The chain combines TRBV7-3 with TRBJ2-7, with a weak D call TRBD2 (6 bases). Germline-derived CDR1 and CDR2 are SGHTA and FQGTGA. The CDR3 extends over 13 amino acids. The V end was cut by 2 bases, the J end by 7 bases, with 12 bases between. The CDR3 region has the DNA TGTGCCAGCAGCTTAGGGTCGGCGGGGGAGCAGTACTTC. Amino acid sequence: CASSLGSAGEQYF.

The V and J genes are TRBV18 and TRBJ1-4; D gene ambiguous. Germline CDR1 reads KGHSH; CDR2 reads LQKENI. CDR3 length: 16 amino acids. With 3 bases removed from V and 3 bases from J, the gap between germline ends came to 14 bases. The CDR3 sequence is CASSPVQAGSNEKLFF. The DNA of the CDR3 is TGTGCCAGCTCACCGGTACAAGCGGGCTCTAATGAAAAACTGTTTTTT.

V is TRBV10-3 and J is TRBJ1-5; a weak D match, TRBD1 (5 bases). The V and J ends lost 0 bases and 1 base respectively, with 10 bases between them. The CDR3 length is 16 residues. Germline V gene sequence: CDR1 ENHRY, CDR2 SYGVKD. The CDR3 here is CAISESGRGSNQPQHF. The CDR3 DNA reads TGTGCCATCAGTGAGTCGGGTCGGGGGAGCAATCAGCCCCAGCATTTT.

The rearrangement joins TRBV7-9 to TRBJ2-3, with 10 bases aligning to TRBD2. From germline, CDR1 is SEHNR and CDR2 FQNEAQ (reference sequence). V shed 5 bases and J 2 bases; nucleotides not matched to a gene: 7. The CDR3 is 16 residues long. The CDR3 DNA is TGTGCCAGCAGCCCTAGCGGGAGTTTTTTCACAGATACGCAGTATTTT. Protein sequence: CASSPSGSFFTDTQYF.

The table lists this clone with a count of one. The chain links TRBV27 to TRBJ1-5; D possibly corresponds to TRBD1 (5 bases). This CDR3 contains 15 residues. V was trimmed by 5 bases and J by 2 bases, leaving 13 bases between them. The germline CDR1 and CDR2 sequences are MNHEY and SMNVEV (reference sequence). The CDR3 protein is CASSPRRGGNQPQHF. CDR3 DNA: TGTGCCAGCAGTCCGCGGAGGGGTGGCAATCAGCCCCAGCATTTT.

The chain carries TRBV3-1 (or the pseudogene TRBV3-2) and TRBJ1-5; 8 bases line up with TRBD1. CDR3 length: 14 residues. V gave up 1 base and J gave up 6 bases; unmatched junction bases: 2. Germline CDR1 is LGHDT and CDR2 is YNNKEL (reference sequence). The CDR3 region has the DNA TGTGCCAGCAGCCAAGGGACAGGGCGTCAGCCCCAGCATTTT. Its translation: CASSQGTGRQPQHF.

The chain recombines TRBV6-6 with TRBJ2-3, with D perhaps TRBD2 (5 bases). Germline loops: CDR1 MNHNY, CDR2 SVGAGI (reference sequence). V was clipped by 2 bases and J by 0 bases, with 9 bases between them. The CDR3 covers 15 residues. The CDR3 here is CASSYPRASTDTQYF. The CDR3 DNA reads TGTGCCAGCAGTTACCCGAGGGCTAGCACAGATACGCAGTATTTT.

The chain joins TRBV7-9 to TRBJ2-3, with a tentative D call TRBD2 (6 bases). Germline V lookup: CDR1 SEHNR, CDR2 FQNEAQ (reference sequence). V lost 4 bases and J 2 bases, leaving 19 bases between the germline ends. This CDR3 contains 17 residues. The CDR3 DNA reads TGTGCCAGCAGCTCCCTCTCCGGGAGAGGGGCCACAGATACGCAGTATTTT. Its protein product is CASSSLSGRGATDTQYF. The complete variable domain, with remaining parts taken from reference TRBV7-9 and TRBJ2-3, reads DTGVSQNPRHKITKRGQNVTFRCDPISEHNRLYWYRQTLGQGPEFLTYFQNEAQLEKSRLLSDRFSAERPKGSFSTLEIQRTEQGDSAMYLCASSSLSGRGATDTQYFGPGTRLTVL.

J is TRBJ2-1 and V is TRBV5-5; 8 nucleotides line up with TRBD2. Germline assignment: CDR1 SGHKS and CDR2 YYEKEE (reference sequence). The length of the CDR3 is 12 residues. The V segment lost 4 bases and the J segment 9 bases; nucleotides outside the gene matches: 3. The CDR3 here is CASSRTSREQFF. The DNA of the CDR3 is TGTGCCAGCAGCCGGACTAGCCGTGAGCAGTTCTTC.